These T cell receptor beta chains were read from a single sample in a study of control samples from healthy donors and cancer patients. The method was immunoSEQ multiplex PCR; TCRdb's version includes in-frame clones alone and lacks a portion of them. Here the sample spans fewer than 110,000 clones, roughly 89% being singletons. The sequenced material came from PBMCs. The origin of the receptors is a man in his 60s with lung cancer. The conserved cysteine and the conserved F or W are not part of the CDR3 here.

TRBV19	ASRQNTEAF
TRBV18	ASSPPMRNTEAF
TRBV14	ASSQDLAGSGYT
TRBV24-1	ATSDPRGSTDTQY
TRBV21-1	ASSKEGEAF
TRBV2	ASSGTGAVYGYT
TRBV10-1	ASSETFQETQY
TRBV5-4	ASSPDGGRSNTGELF
TRBV11-3	ASSLKDSPLH
TRBV7-2	ASGIWDSGSPLH
TRBV24-1	ATSFTVAGEQF